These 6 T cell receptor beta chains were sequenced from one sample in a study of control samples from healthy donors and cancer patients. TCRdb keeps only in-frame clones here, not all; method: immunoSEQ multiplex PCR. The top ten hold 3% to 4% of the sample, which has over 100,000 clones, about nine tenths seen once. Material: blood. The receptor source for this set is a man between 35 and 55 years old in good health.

The CDR3 bases are TGTGCCAGCAGCTCAACAGGGCTTTACTACGAGCAGTACTTC. It encodes CASSSTGLYYEQYF. The chain is built from TRBV21-1 and TRBJ2-7; the table's D call, TRBD1, was not checked against the DNA. TRBV21-1 is deemed a pseudogene. This CDR3 is 14 amino acids long.

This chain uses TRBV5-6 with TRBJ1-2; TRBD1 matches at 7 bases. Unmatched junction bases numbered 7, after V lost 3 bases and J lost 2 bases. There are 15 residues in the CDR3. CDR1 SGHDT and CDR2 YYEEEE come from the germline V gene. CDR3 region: CASSYRDRANYGYTF. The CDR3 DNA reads TGTGCCAGCAGCTACCGAGACAGGGCCAACTATGGCTACACCTTC.

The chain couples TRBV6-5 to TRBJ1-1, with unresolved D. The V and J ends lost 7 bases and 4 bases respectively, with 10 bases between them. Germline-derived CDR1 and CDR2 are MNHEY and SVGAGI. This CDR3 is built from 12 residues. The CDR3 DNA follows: TGTGCCAGCACCCAGACAATCACTGAAGCTTTCTTT. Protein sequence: CASTQTITEAFF.

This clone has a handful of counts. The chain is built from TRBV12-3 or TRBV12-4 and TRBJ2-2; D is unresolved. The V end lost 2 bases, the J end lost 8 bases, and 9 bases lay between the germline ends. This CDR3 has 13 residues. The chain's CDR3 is CASSLRQDGELFF. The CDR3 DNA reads TGTGCCAGCAGTTTACGGCAGGATGGGGAGCTGTTTTTT.

The CDR3 reads CASSEAGTGLLYGYTF. The CDR3, as DNA: TGTGCCAGCAGTGAAGCCGGGACAGGGCTTTTATATGGCTACACCTTC. The chain couples TRBV6-1 to TRBJ1-2; 9 bases are a match to TRBD1. V was clipped by 0 bases and J by 5 bases; unmatched bases: 7. The germline V gene encodes CDR1 MNHNS and CDR2 SASEGT. The CDR3 spans 16 residues.

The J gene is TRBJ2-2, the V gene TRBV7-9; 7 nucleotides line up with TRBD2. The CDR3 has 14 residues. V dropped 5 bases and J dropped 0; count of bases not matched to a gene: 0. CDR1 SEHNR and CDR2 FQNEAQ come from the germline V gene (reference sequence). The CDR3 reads CASSGTTNTGELFF. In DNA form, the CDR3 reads TGTGCCAGCAGCGGGACTACGAACACCGGGGAGCTGTTTTTT.